The rows below give T cell receptor beta chains drawn from one sample of a study of regulatory T cells in long-lasting Graves disease. In TCRdb, the multiplex PCR reads were re-called with MiXCR into one record per CDR3 protein. The top ten hold about 32% of the sample, which has roughly 380,000 distinct CDR3 sequences, around 15% seen once. These data were likewise used in another study, on T cells in Graves' hyperthyroidism and ophthalmopathy.

Sequenced here: peripheral blood mononuclear cells (PBMCs), sampled at new diagnosis, from a patient treated with antithyroid drugs. The origin of the receptors is a middle-aged man with Graves disease. The CDR3 runs from the conserved cysteine through the conserved F or W. D genes are given only for firm matches. Size is omitted from some rows. Given values are once, few, many or a class for expanded clones.

d_gene	v_gene	abundance	j_gene	CDR3aa	CDR3nt
-	TRBV20-1	many	TRBJ2-1	CSARRGGAYNEQFF	TGCAGTGCTAGAAGGGGGGGGGCCTACAATGAGCAGTTCTTC
-	TRBV5-1	many	TRBJ1-3	CASSPWDTGTGNTIYF	TGCGCCAGCAGCCCCTGGGACACCGGAACTGGAAACACCATATATTTT
TRBD1	TRBV28	many	TRBJ2-4	CASSTRQGLGNIQYF	TGTGCCAGCAGTACCAGACAGGGGCTTGGCAACATTCAGTACTTC
TRBD2	TRBV27	many	TRBJ2-7	CASVGRATERGGVYEQYF	TGTGCCAGCGTCGGTCGGGCAACGGAGCGGGGGGGCGTGTACGAGCAGTACTTC
-	TRBV7-9	-	TRBJ2-1	CASSFMNEQFF	TGTGCCAGCAGCTTTATGAATGAGCAGTTCTTC
-	TRBV14	many	TRBJ2-3	CASSKSITARDTQYF	TGTGCCAGCAGCAAGAGCATTACCGCAAGGGATACGCAGTATTTT
-	TRBV3-1	many	TRBJ1-1	CASSQYRDGNTEAFF	TGTGCCAGCAGCCAATACAGGGACGGGAACACTGAAGCTTTCTTT
TRBD2	TRBV30	-	TRBJ2-5	CAWSYSGGSAETQYF	TGTGCCTGGAGTTATAGCGGGGGGAGTGCGGAGACCCAGTACTTC
-	TRBV19	few	TRBJ2-7	CASRKGGLYEQYF	TGTGCCAGTAGAAAGGGGGGCCTCTACGAGCAGTACTTC
TRBD2	TRBV6-2/TRBV6-3	many	TRBJ2-1	CASSYSRTSGVYNEQFF	TGTGCCAGCAGTTACTCGCGGACTAGCGGGGTCTACAATGAGCAGTTCTTC
-	TRBV2	many	TRBJ1-2	CASSGRNRAGGYTF	TGTGCCAGCAGTGGAAGGAACAGGGCGGGTGGCTACACCTTC
-	TRBV6-2/TRBV6-3	many	TRBJ2-3	CASSRRPDAGRTDTQYF	TGTGCCAGCAGTCGTCGGCCAGACGCAGGTAGAACAGATACGCAGTATTTT
-	TRBV7-2	-	TRBJ2-5	CASSLGQARKYF	TGTGCCAGCAGCTTAGGCCAGGCTCGGAAGTACTTC
-	TRBV12-5	-	TRBJ2-3	CASGLSTNQDTQYF	TGTGCTAGTGGTTTGAGTACAAACCAGGATACGCAGTATTTT
TRBD1	TRBV3-1	-	TRBJ2-5	CASSQVDQGQVEYF	TGTGCCAGCAGCCAAGTGGATCAAGGACAGGTCGAGTACTTC
-	TRBV4-2	many	TRBJ2-3	CASSPIEGGGPDTQYF	TGTGCCAGCAGCCCCATCGAGGGGGGGGGCCCAGATACGCAGTATTTT
-	TRBV2	many	TRBJ2-1	CASTVMGYNEQFF	TGTGCCAGCACGGTAATGGGGTACAATGAGCAGTTCTTC
-	TRBV6-2/TRBV6-3	many	TRBJ1-5	CASSYSSRDSLYSNQPQHF	TGTGCCAGCAGTTACTCATCGAGGGACTCCCTTTATAGCAATCAGCCCCAGCATTTT
TRBD1	TRBV15	many	TRBJ1-2	CATSRDYRGELGYTF	TGTGCCACCAGCAGAGATTACAGGGGGGAGTTGGGCTACACCTTC
-	TRBV2	many	TRBJ1-4	CASRSRENEKLFF	TGTGCCAGCAGATCTAGGGAGAATGAAAAACTGTTTTTT
TRBD1	TRBV6-1	many	TRBJ1-2	CASRGSRGIEIYGYTF	TGTGCCAGCAGGGGATCCAGGGGGATTGAGATCTATGGCTACACCTTC
TRBD1	TRBV4-1	-	TRBJ1-5	CASSQEVTGEQPQHF	TGCGCCAGCAGCCAGGAAGTGACAGGGGAGCAGCCCCAGCATTTT
-	TRBV5-5	-	TRBJ1-4	CASSSYGINEKLFF	TGTGCCAGCAGCTCGTATGGTATTAATGAAAAACTGTTTTTT